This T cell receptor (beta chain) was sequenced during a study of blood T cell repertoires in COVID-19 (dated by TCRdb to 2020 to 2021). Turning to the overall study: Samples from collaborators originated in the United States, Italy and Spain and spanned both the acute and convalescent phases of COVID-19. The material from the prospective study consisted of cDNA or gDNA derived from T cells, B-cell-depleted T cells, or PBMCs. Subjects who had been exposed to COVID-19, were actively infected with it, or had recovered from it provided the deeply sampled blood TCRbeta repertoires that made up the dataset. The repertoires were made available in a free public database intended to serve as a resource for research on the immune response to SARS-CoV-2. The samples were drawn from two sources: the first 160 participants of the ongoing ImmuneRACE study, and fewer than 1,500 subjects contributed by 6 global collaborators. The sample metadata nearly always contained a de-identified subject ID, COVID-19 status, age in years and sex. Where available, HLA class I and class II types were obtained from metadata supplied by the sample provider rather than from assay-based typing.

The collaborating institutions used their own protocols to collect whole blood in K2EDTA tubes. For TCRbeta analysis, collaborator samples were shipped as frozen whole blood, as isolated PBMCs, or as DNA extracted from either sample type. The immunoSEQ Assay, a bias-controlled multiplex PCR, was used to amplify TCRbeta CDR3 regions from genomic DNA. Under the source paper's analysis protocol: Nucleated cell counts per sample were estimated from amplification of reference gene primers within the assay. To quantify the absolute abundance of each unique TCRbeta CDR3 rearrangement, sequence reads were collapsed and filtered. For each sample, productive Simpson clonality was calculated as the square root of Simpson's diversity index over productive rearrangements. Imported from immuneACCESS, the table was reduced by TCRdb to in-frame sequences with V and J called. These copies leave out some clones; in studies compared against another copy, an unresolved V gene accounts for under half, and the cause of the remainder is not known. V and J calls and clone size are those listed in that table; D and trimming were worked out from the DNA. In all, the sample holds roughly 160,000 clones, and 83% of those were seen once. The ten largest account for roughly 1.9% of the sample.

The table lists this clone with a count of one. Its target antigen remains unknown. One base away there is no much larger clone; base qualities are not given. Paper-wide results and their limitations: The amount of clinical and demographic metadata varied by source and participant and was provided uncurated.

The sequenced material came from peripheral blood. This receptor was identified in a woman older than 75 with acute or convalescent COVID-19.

CDR3 sequence: CASSLTAGTGDNEQFF. The base sequence is TGTGCCAGCAGCTTGACCGCCGGGACAGGGGACAATGAGCAGTTCTTC. The sequence is built from TRBV7-2 and TRBJ2-1; 10 junctional bases match TRBD1. CDR1 and CDR2, looked up from the germline V gene, are SGHTA and FQGNSA. Its CDR3 holds 16 amino acids, cysteine through phenylalanine. Of the read, only the CDR3 DNA is kept; its 48 bases are in frame from base 1. Here V drops 3 bases and J drops 5 bases, and the junction holds 7 bases not matched to any gene.